The rows below give T cell receptor beta chains drawn from one sample of a study of blood T cells in healthy people across ages. TCRdb processed the 5' RACE reads anew with MiXCR; each CDR3 protein has one entry. The repertoire consists of 870,000 or so distinct CDR3 sequences, with roughly 26% occurring once and the leading ten covering 17%. The material sequenced was blood. The receptors here all came from a woman older than 75 in good health. Each CDR3 is given with its conserved first and last residue. The D gene is left open where the match is weak. Clone size is stated in some rows and not others, as once, few, many or a class when expanded.

TRBV5-1,many,TRBJ2-5,TRBD1,CASSADRRETQYF,TGCGCCAGCAGCGCGGACAGGCGGGAGACCCAGTACTTC
TRBV6-2/TRBV6-3,many,TRBJ2-5,TRBD2,CASKGLAGKETQYF,TGTGCCAGCAAAGGACTAGCGGGGAAGGAGACCCAGTACTTC
TRBV7-9,.,TRBJ2-3,.,CAGSSGLRTDTQYF,TGTGCCGGCAGCTCGGGTCTTCGCACAGATACGCAGTATTTT
TRBV6-2/TRBV6-3,many,TRBJ2-5,TRBD1,CATNRDSRETQYF,TGTGCCACCAACCGGGACAGTCGGGAGACCCAGTACTTC
TRBV7-2,many,TRBJ2-1,TRBD2,CASSPGRGGNEQFF,TGTGCCAGCAGCCCCGGACGGGGGGGCAATGAGCAGTTCTTC
TRBV6-2/TRBV6-3,many,TRBJ2-3,TRBD2,CASRTSGGPDTQYF,TGTGCCAGCAGAACTAGCGGGGGTCCAGATACGCAGTATTTT
TRBV12-3/TRBV12-4,many,TRBJ1-2,TRBD1,CASSRPGQGTNYGYTF,TGTGCCAGCAGCCGTCCGGGACAGGGGACTAACTATGGCTACACCTTC
TRBV7-9,many,TRBJ1-2,.,CALGGDTF,TGTGCCCTCGGGGGGGACACCTTC
TRBV7-8,many,TRBJ2-5,.,CASRSGTLGETQYF,TGTGCCAGCAGATCCGGGACTTTAGGGGAGACCCAGTACTTC
TRBV12-3/TRBV12-4,many,TRBJ2-4,.,CASTGANIQYF,TGTGCCAGCACCGGAGCCAACATTCAGTACTTC
TRBV6-1,many,TRBJ1-6,TRBD1,CASSDPGTGYSPLHF,TGTGCCAGCAGTGACCCCGGGACAGGGTATTCACCCCTCCACTTT
TRBV20-1,few,TRBJ2-7,TRBD1,CSARRGQGSDEQYF,TGCAGTGCTAGAAGGGGACAGGGGAGCGACGAGCAGTACTTC
TRBV30,.,TRBJ2-5,.,CAWSVRDYRRETQYF,TGTGCCTGGAGTGTACGAGACTACCGGCGGGAGACCCAGTACTTC
TRBV7-9,many,TRBJ1-6,TRBD1,CASSSYGQGDNSPLHF,TGTGCCAGCAGCTCTTATGGACAGGGGGATAATTCACCCCTCCACTTT
TRBV28,few,TRBJ2-7,.,CASSGGTVKSYEQYF,TGTGCCAGCAGCGGAGGGACGGTGAAGTCCTACGAGCAGTACTTC